This T cell receptor (beta chain) was profiled in a study of blood T cell repertoires in COVID-19. Study as a whole: Sites in the United States, Italy and Spain provided acute and convalescent COVID-19 samples. The cDNA or gDNA used as material had been derived from T cells, B-cell-depleted T cells, or PBMCs.

Patients from Seattle were sampled longitudinally, starting during active infection. Per the original data handling: It was from reference gene primer amplification that nucleated cell counts were estimated. Only in-frame clones appear in the TCRdb table, and some are missing; sequencing was by immunoSEQ multiplex PCR. The D gene and trimming were derived from the DNA, and the V and J assignments and clone size from that table. The sample has a few hundred thousand clones, approximately 91% seen once. Unmatched junction bases numbered 7, after V lost 10 bases and J lost 5 bases. CDR1 and CDR2 (germline): SGHRS, YFSETQ. The CDR3 has 14 residues.

The source is a woman aged 25 to 39 with COVID-19, enrolled during active disease. The sample was peripheral blood. V is TRBV5-1 and J is TRBJ2-2; 11 bases fit TRBD1. The CDR3 region is CAGPGQGGTGELFF. CDR3 nucleotides: TGCGCCGGCCCGGGACAGGGGGGAACCGGGGAGCTGTTTTTT.